This entry lists 24 T cell receptor beta chains sequenced from one sample in a study of blood T cell repertoires in COVID-19. TCRdb's copy holds only in-frame clones and misses some; the assay was immunoSEQ multiplex PCR. The repertoire holds some 210,000 clones, with under 95% as singletons. Sequenced sample: peripheral blood. The receptor set was obtained from a man aged 25 to 45 with acute or convalescent COVID-19.

The chain uses TRBV5-1 and TRBJ2-4; 10 nucleotides line up with TRBD2. V shed 0 bases and J 2 bases; nucleotides not matched to a gene: 11. This CDR3 comprises 19 residues. Germline V gives CDR1 SGHRS, CDR2 YFSETQ. CDR3 bases: TGCGCCAGCAGCTTGGACCCACGAGCGGGGGGGCTTTCCAAAAACATTCAGTACTTC. Translating it yields CASSLDPRAGGLSKNIQYF.

V is TRBV19 and J is TRBJ1-4; D gene uncertain. The V end lost 3 bases, the J end lost 4 bases, and 18 bases lay between the germline ends. The CDR3 sequence is 17 residues long. The germline gives CDR1 LNHDA, CDR2 SQIVND (reference sequence). In DNA form, the CDR3 reads TGTGCCAGTAGTATGAGGGTGGAGAAAAATTATAATGAAAAACTGTTTTTT. Its translation: CASSMRVEKNYNEKLFF.

The chain links TRBV29-1 to TRBJ1-1; D is undetermined. Per the germline V gene, CDR1 is SQVTM and CDR2 is ANQGSEA. This CDR3 contains 13 residues. Trimming removed 1 base at V and 0 bases at J, with 6 bases between. This CDR3 reads CSVEVSMNTEAFF. The CDR3 nucleotides read TGCAGCGTTGAAGTCTCTATGAACACTGAAGCTTTCTTT.

V gene TRBV1 combines with J gene TRBJ2-7; TRBD1 is the table's D call and was not checked against the DNA. TRBV1 has pseudogene status. CDR3 size: 13 residues. CDR3 in DNA: TGCACCAGCACCCGACAGCATACCTACGAGCAGTACTTC. The encoded protein is CTSTRQHTYEQYF.

J is TRBJ1-2 and V is TRBV4-1; 7 bases match TRBD1. The germline V gene has CDR1 MGHRA and CDR2 YSYEKL. CDR3 length equals 15 residues. V lost 3 bases, J lost 8 bases, and 12 bases stayed unmatched. The CDR3 DNA follows: TGCGCCAGCAGCCAGCCTCTGAGGACAGGAGACGGCTACACCTTC. Its translation is CASSQPLRTGDGYTF.

J is TRBJ1-1 and V is TRBV7-2, with D uncertain. Germline CDR1 SGHTA, CDR2 FQGNSA. The length of the CDR3 is 15 residues. V was trimmed by 5 bases and J by 4 bases, leaving 17 bases between them. The CDR3 sequence: CASSTSFGGRTEAFF. As DNA, the CDR3 is TGTGCCAGCAGCACTTCCTTTGGAGGACGCACTGAAGCTTTCTTT.

The rearrangement links TRBV4-1 to TRBJ2-7; 7 nucleotides agree with TRBD2. V lost 3 bases and J lost 5; bases outside the gene matches: 10. This CDR3 contains 15 residues. CDR1 and CDR2 (germline): MGHRA, YSYEKL. The CDR3 DNA reads TGCGCCAGCAGCCAGTTACTAGCGTTAATGAACGAGCAGTACTTC. Protein sequence: CASSQLLALMNEQYF.

V and J are TRBV5-6 and TRBJ2-2; D remains ambiguous. The CDR3 loop spans 17 amino acids. Per the germline V gene, CDR1 is SGHDT and CDR2 is YYEEEE. V lost 3 bases and J 1 base, leaving 16 bases between the germline ends. CDR3 amino acids: CASSSTVRVQNTGELFF. Written as DNA, the CDR3 is TGTGCCAGCAGCTCCACCGTCCGGGTTCAGAACACCGGGGAGCTGTTTTTT.

The chain has TRBV7-8 and TRBJ2-7, with TRBD2 matching over 9 bases. This CDR3 region has 14 residues. The germline V gene has CDR1 SGHVS and CDR2 FQNEAQ. V lost 6 bases, J lost 4 bases, and 7 bases stayed unmatched. As DNA, the CDR3 is TGTGCCAGCAGACAAAGCGGGAGGTCGTACGAGCAGTACTTC. Amino acids: CASRQSGRSYEQYF.

The V gene is TRBV28, the J gene TRBJ1-5, with a tentative D call TRBD1 (6 bases). The CDR3 has 17 residues. Germline V gene lookup returns CDR1 MDHEN and CDR2 SYDVKM. With 3 bases removed from V and 7 bases from J, the gap between germline ends came to 22 bases. The CDR3 nucleotides are TGTGCCAGCAGTTTGGGCGGGGGGGCCTTATCAAGACAGCCCCAGCATTTT. This sequence encodes CASSLGGGALSRQPQHF.

The genes are TRBV24-1 and TRBJ2-1; 7 nucleotides match TRBD2. With 0 bases clipped from V and 2 bases from J, the junction kept 9 bases outside the gene matches. Per germline, CDR1 KGHDR and CDR2 SFDVKD. The CDR3 totals 18 residues. The CDR3 loop reads CATSDLQVGLAAYNEQFF. The CDR3 DNA reads TGTGCCACCAGTGATTTGCAAGTTGGGCTAGCGGCCTACAATGAGCAGTTCTTC.

CDR3 DNA sequence: TGTGCCAGCAGCCCACCTATCCGGGACAACAATCAGCCCCAGCATTTT. This gives the protein CASSPPIRDNNQPQHF. The V call is TRBV11-3, the J call TRBJ1-5; D possibly corresponds to TRBD1 (6 bases). The length of the CDR3 is 16 residues. Trimming cost V 5 bases and J 3 bases, with 17 bases left between them. CDR1 is SGHNT and CDR2 is YENEEA in the germline V gene.

This chain connects TRBV28 to TRBJ2-4; 8 bases map to TRBD1. Germline loops: CDR1 MDHEN, CDR2 SYDVKM. This CDR3 comprises 16 residues. V lost 2 bases to trimming and J lost 8 bases; unmatched junction nucleotides: 11. The CDR3 spells CASSLTRTGRRDIQYF. CDR3 nucleotide sequence: TGTGCCAGCAGTTTAACCCGGACAGGGCGGAGGGACATTCAGTACTTC. The entire variable domain, with the rest obtained from reference TRBV28 and TRBJ2-4, is as follows: DVKVTQSSRYLVKRTGEKVFLECVQDMDHENMFWYRQDPGLGLRLIYFSYDVKMKEKGDIPEGYSVSREKKERFSLILESASTNQTSMYLCASSLTRTGRRDIQYFGAGTRLSVL.

This sequence joins TRBV6-5 and TRBJ2-7, with 7 bases fitting TRBD1. Germline trimming cut 5 bases from V and 3 bases from J; bases unmatched to any gene: 7. The CDR3 sequence is 14 residues long. The germline CDR1 and CDR2 sequences are MNHEY and SVGAGI. CDR3 protein: CASSRTGNVYEQYF. The CDR3 region has the DNA TGTGCCAGCAGTCGGACAGGAAACGTCTACGAGCAGTACTTC.

V gene TRBV6-7 combines with J gene TRBJ2-1; no reliable D call. TRBV6-7 is reported as an ORF; its role is uncertain. V shed 0 bases and J shed 3 bases, with 15 bases lying between them. This CDR3 has 17 amino acids. The DNA of the CDR3 is TGTGCCAGCAGTTACTCTAGGAGAGGAGTAGGCTACAATGAGCAGTTCTTC. Protein sequence: CASSYSRRGVGYNEQFF.

The rearrangement links TRBV28 to TRBJ1-3, with TRBD1 matching over 7 bases. V trimming: 5 bases; J trimming: 9 bases; junction bases outside the gene matches: 1. From germline, CDR1 is MDHEN and CDR2 SYDVKM. The CDR3 covers 11 residues. CDR3 coding DNA: TGTGCCAGCAGTCCAGGGGGCACCATATATTTT. Its protein product is CASSPGGTIYF.

This chain links TRBV7-9 with TRBJ1-3; D remains unclear. The V gene lost 6 bases and the J gene lost 2 bases, with 8 bases spanning the gap. From germline, CDR1 is SEHNR and CDR2 FQNEAQ (reference sequence). This CDR3 has 13 residues. CDR3 sequence: CASSRTTGNTIYF. The CDR3 bases are TGTGCCAGCAGTAGGACTACTGGAAACACCATATATTTT.

The chain links TRBV2 to TRBJ1-1; no reliable D call. CDR1 and CDR2 from the germline V gene are SNHLY and FYNNEI. This CDR3 contains 14 residues. V was pared by 8 bases and J by 5 bases, with 18 bases between. The CDR3 coding sequence is TGTGCCAGCGATCGGACTTTGGAGTTGACTGAAGCTTTCTTT. Protein: CASDRTLELTEAFF.

The V and J genes are TRBV2 and TRBJ2-6; 11 bases are a match to TRBD1. The CDR3 sequence is 15 residues long. Germline CDR1 SNHLY, CDR2 FYNNEI. The V and J ends lost 11 bases and 1 base, in that order; junction bases with no gene match: 4. CDR3: CAGGQGVSGANVLTF. CDR3 nucleotide sequence: TGTGCCGGGGGACAGGGGGTATCTGGGGCCAACGTCCTGACTTTC.

The chain is built from TRBV11-2 and TRBJ2-1; TRBD2 aligns across 9 bases. The ends lost 0 bases at V and 2 bases at J; junction bases unmatched: 2. This CDR3 region has 16 residues. Germline CDR1 is SGHAT and CDR2 is FQNNGV. The DNA of the CDR3 is TGTGCCAGCAGCTTAGAAAGCGGGAGGACCTACAATGAGCAGTTCTTC. Translating gives CASSLESGRTYNEQFF.

This chain links TRBV11-2 with TRBJ2-3, with TRBD1 as a possible D gene (6 bases). The germline gives CDR1 SGHAT, CDR2 FQNNGV. Trimming took 3 bases from V and 1 from J, leaving 11 bases between them. CDR3 size: 15 residues. The CDR3 sequence: CASSLDRPRTDTQYF. CDR3 sequence (DNA): TGTGCCAGCAGCTTGGACAGACCTCGCACAGATACGCAGTATTTT. Looking up the rest from reference TRBV11-2 and TRBJ2-3 gives the full variable domain: EAGVAQSPRYKIIEKRQSVAFWCNPISGHATLYWYQQILGQGPKLLIQFQNNGVVDDSQLPKDRFSAERLKGVDSTLKIQPAKLEDSAVYLCASSLDRPRTDTQYFGPGTRLTVL.

The V gene is TRBV2, the J gene TRBJ2-7; 9 bases map to TRBD1. Trimming took 6 bases from V and 2 from J; bases not matched to a gene: 8. The germline V gene has CDR1 SNHLY and CDR2 FYNNEI. The CDR3 sequence is 15 residues long. Here the CDR3 reads CASRDLDRGPYEQYF. CDR3 DNA sequence: TGTGCCAGCAGGGATTTGGACAGGGGTCCCTACGAGCAGTACTTC.

The chain has TRBV6-5 and TRBJ1-1, with TRBD1 as a possible D gene (6 bases). The germline CDR1 and CDR2 sequences are MNHEY and SVGAGI. V was shortened by 6 bases and J by 1 base, with 12 bases between the two germline ends. This CDR3 spans 14 amino acids. CDR3 in DNA: TGTGCCAGCAGGCCAGGGGTTAGGAACACTGAAGCTTTCTTT. Encoded protein: CASRPGVRNTEAFF.

This chain joins TRBV28 and TRBJ2-5, with a possible D match to TRBD2 (6 bases). V shed 11 bases and J shed 4 bases, with 11 bases lying between them. The CDR3 is 11 residues long. Germline-derived CDR1 and CDR2 are MDHEN and SYDVKM. This CDR3 is CACRGRETQYF. DNA of the CDR3: TGTGCCTGCCGGGGGAGAGAGACCCAGTACTTC.